Listed here is a single T cell receptor beta chain. Antigen: not known. V lost 7 bases and J lost 1; bases outside the gene matches: 5. CDR1 is SQVTM and CDR2 is ANQGSEA in the germline V gene. The CDR3 covers 14 residues. The data were taken from a study of vaccination effects on CD4 cells after COVID-19. Study information: Each participant was given two doses of one vaccine (BNT162b2 or mRNA-1273).

ViraFEST used viral peptide pools to expand antigen-specific CD4+ T cells before sequencing. A roughly ten-day culture period preceded the isolation of CD4+ T cells. Vaccine recipients lacked prior SARS-CoV-2 infection and had negative nucleocapsid antibodies. A density of roughly 2 million PBMC per well was used; these cells were cultured with approximately 9.1 IU/ml IL-2 and 10 ug/ml peptides. Cultures received IL-2 medium that replaced half the medium on days 3 and 7. TCRdb keeps only in-frame clones here, not all; method: immunoSEQ multiplex PCR. The sample lists tens of thousands of clones, around 81% seen once, with roughly a tenth in the top ten.

V and J are TRBV29-1 and TRBJ1-5; TRBD1 matches 9 bases. The receptor was isolated from a human donor who received a COVID-19 vaccine. The sample here was CD4+ T cells from PBMCs cultured with SARS-CoV-2 spike peptides, taken before COVID-19 vaccination. In DNA form, the CDR3 reads TGCAGCGGGTGGACAGGGGAGAGCAATCAGCCCCAGCATTTT. It encodes CSGWTGESNQPQHF.